This T cell receptor beta chain emerged from a study of blood T cell repertoires in COVID-19 (TCRdb year 2020). Background on the whole study: Samples from collaborators originated in the United States, Italy and Spain and spanned both the acute and convalescent phases of COVID-19. The material from the prospective study consisted of cDNA or gDNA derived from T cells, B-cell-depleted T cells, or PBMCs. The dataset comprised deeply sampled blood TCRbeta repertoires from subjects exposed to, actively infected with, or recovered from COVID-19. A freely available public database, intended as a resource for researchers studying the immune response to SARS-CoV-2, is where the repertoires were released. Samples came from the ongoing ImmuneRACE study (first 160 participants) plus 1,254 subjects from 6 global collaborators. Sample metadata almost always included a de-identified subject ID, COVID-19 status, age in years and sex. Where available, HLA class I and class II types were obtained from metadata supplied by the sample provider rather than from assay-based typing. Overall results and qualifications from the work: How much clinical and demographic metadata was included differed by source and by participant, and the metadata was provided uncurated.

TCRbeta CDR3 regions were amplified from genomic DNA by means of the immunoSEQ Assay, a bias-controlled multiplex PCR. Per the source publication's procedure: The number of nucleated cells in each sample was estimated from the amplification of reference gene primers within the assay. To quantify the absolute abundance of each unique TCRbeta CDR3 rearrangement, sequence reads were collapsed and filtered. For each sample, productive Simpson clonality was calculated as the square root of Simpson's diversity index over productive rearrangements. TCRdb holds this immuneACCESS table with in-frame rearrangements only. Some clones are missing; in checked studies, unresolved V genes explain under half, and the rest has no known cause. That table is the source of V, J and clone size, and D and trimming were worked out from the DNA. A total of around 250,000 clones appear in this sample, just under 90% of them only once. Over 4% of the sample is in the top ten clones.

This clone was seen only a few times. The antigen this receptor binds is unknown. No per-base quality is available; no much larger clone lies one base away. In the prospective study, participants were 18 to 89 years old, resided in under 30 geographic areas of the United States, and were enrolled through a virtual design. In the prospective study, cohorts were assigned on the basis of participant-reported clinical history obtained from a screening survey and a study questionnaire. In the prospective study, mobile phlebotomists collected whole blood, serum and a nasopharyngeal or oropharyngeal swab from each participant. Over a 2-month period, participants in the prospective study had the option of providing additional blood draws and questionnaires. Before DNA extraction, prospective study blood samples were shipped either frozen or at room temperature. The germline V gene sets CDR1 to MNHEY and CDR2 to SVGEGT. The CDR3 has 18 amino acids, counting the end cysteine and phenylalanine. CDR3 DNA only is kept here, 54 bases in frame from base 1. V is trimmed back by 4 bases and J by 3 bases, and the junction contains 11 bases that no gene match accounts for.

This sequence uses TRBV6-2 or TRBV6-3 and TRBJ2-3; TRBD2 fits 12 bases in the junction. This sequence originates from a woman between 25 and 40 years old with acute COVID-19. Sequencing was done on a sample of PBMCs or T cells enriched from blood (not recorded which). The nucleotide sequence reads as follows: TGTGCCAGCAGTTTCCCTTCTAGCGGGAGGGCCTGGACAGATACGCAGTATTTT. It translates to CASSFPSSGRAWTDTQYF.